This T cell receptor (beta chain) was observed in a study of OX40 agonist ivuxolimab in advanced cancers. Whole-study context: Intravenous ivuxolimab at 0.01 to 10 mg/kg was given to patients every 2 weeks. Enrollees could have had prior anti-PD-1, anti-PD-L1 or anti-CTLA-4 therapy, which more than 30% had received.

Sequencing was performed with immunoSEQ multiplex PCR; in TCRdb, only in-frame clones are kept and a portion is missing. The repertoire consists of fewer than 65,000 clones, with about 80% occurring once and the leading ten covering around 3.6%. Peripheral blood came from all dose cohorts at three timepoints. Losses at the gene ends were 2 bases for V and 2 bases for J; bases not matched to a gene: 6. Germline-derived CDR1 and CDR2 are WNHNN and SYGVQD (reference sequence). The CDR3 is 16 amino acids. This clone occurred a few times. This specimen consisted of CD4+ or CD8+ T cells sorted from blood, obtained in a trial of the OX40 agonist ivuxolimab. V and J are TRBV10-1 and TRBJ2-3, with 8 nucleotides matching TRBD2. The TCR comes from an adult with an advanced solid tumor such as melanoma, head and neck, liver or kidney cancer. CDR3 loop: CASSEGSAGATDTQYF. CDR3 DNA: TGCGCCAGCAGTGAGGGGTCAGCGGGGGCCACAGATACGCAGTATTTT.